The rows below give T cell receptor beta chains drawn from one sample of a study of blood T cell repertoires in COVID-19. Assay used: immunoSEQ multiplex PCR; TCRdb lists only in-frame clones, some missing. The sample includes 300,000 to 350,000 clones, roughly 87% seen only once; the top ten take more than 1%. Input material: PBMCs or T cells enriched from blood (not recorded which). The receptor set was obtained from a woman in her twenties or thirties who had recovered from COVID-19. Each CDR3 is given with its conserved first and last residue. A D gene is named only where the DNA matches it firmly. Clone size, where shown, is once, few, many, or a class for clones that have expanded.

length,D,J,size,V,CDR3,DNA
11,NA,TRBJ1-2,NA,TRBV9,CASRGGYGYTF,TGTGCCAGCAGAGGGGGCTATGGCTACACCTTC
14,NA,TRBJ2-1,NA,TRBV18,CASSPSRDYNEQFF,TGTGCCAGCTCACCTTCCAGGGACTACAATGAGCAGTTCTTC
17,TRBD2,TRBJ2-5,NA,TRBV3-1/TRBV3-2,CASSLENRTRFQETQYF,TGTGCCAGCAGCCTGGAAAACAGGACTAGATTTCAAGAGACCCAGTACTTC
15,TRBD1,TRBJ1-2,NA,TRBV6-5,CASRESAGGTFGYTF,TGTGCCAGCAGGGAGTCCGCAGGGGGCACTTTTGGCTACACCTTC
15,TRBD2,TRBJ2-5,NA,TRBV2,CASSDRPGGRETQYF,TGTGCCAGCAGTGACCGGCCGGGGGGGCGTGAGACCCAGTACTTC
14,NA,TRBJ2-3,NA,TRBV9,CASSVAIREDTQYF,TGTGCCAGCAGCGTAGCTATAAGGGAGGATACGCAGTATTTT
15,TRBD1,TRBJ1-1,NA,TRBV6-2/TRBV6-3,CASSYKQGVETEAFF,TGTGCCAGCAGTTACAAGCAGGGGGTAGAAACTGAAGCTTTCTTT
14,NA,TRBJ1-4,NA,TRBV28,CASSQDSRDEKLFF,TGTGCCAGCAGTCAGGACAGTCGGGATGAAAAACTGTTTTTT
19,TRBD2,TRBJ2-5,NA,TRBV7-2,CASSLATSGAHPPQETQYF,TGTGCCAGCAGCTTAGCGACTAGCGGGGCCCACCCCCCCCAAGAGACCCAGTACTTC
17,NA,TRBJ2-5,NA,TRBV7-6,CASSLAGPLKAQETQYF,TGTGCCAGCAGCTTAGCGGGCCCCTTGAAGGCCCAAGAGACCCAGTACTTC
18,NA,TRBJ1-1,NA,TRBV28,CASSLDPHRAGMNTEAFF,TGTGCCAGCAGCTTAGATCCTCACAGGGCAGGCATGAACACTGAAGCTTTCTTT
14,NA,TRBJ1-5,NA,TRBV27,CASSLWAGVGTQHF,TGTGCCAGCAGTTTATGGGCGGGGGTGGGCACCCAGCATTTT
15,NA,TRBJ2-6,NA,TRBV2,CASSLGAGGANVLTF,TGTGCCAGCAGTTTGGGGGCGGGTGGGGCCAACGTCCTGACTTTC
13,NA,TRBJ2-7,NA,TRBV5-4,CASSSTGAYEQYF,TGTGCCAGCAGCTCCACAGGCGCCTACGAGCAGTACTTC
18,NA,TRBJ1-3,NA,TRBV9,CASSVVGGIGGSGNTIYF,TGTGCCAGCAGCGTAGTAGGAGGGATCGGCGGGTCTGGAAACACCATATATTTT
14,TRBD2,TRBJ2-1,NA,TRBV19,CASRTSGSYNEQFF,TGTGCCAGTCGGACTAGCGGCTCCTACAATGAGCAGTTCTTC
14,NA,TRBJ2-1,NA,TRBV7-2,CASSPPASYNEQFF,TGTGCCAGCAGCCCGCCCGCGTCCTACAATGAGCAGTTCTTC
15,NA,TRBJ1-5,NA,TRBV13,CASSLDGGRNQPQHF,TGTGCCAGCAGCTTAGATGGGGGGAGGAATCAGCCCCAGCATTTT
15,NA,TRBJ1-6,NA,TRBV6-1,CASSEAGGHNSPLHF,TGTGCCAGCAGTGAAGCGGGGGGGCATAATTCACCCCTCCACTTT
13,TRBD1,TRBJ1-1,NA,TRBV12-3/TRBV12-4,CASSPGQGLEAFF,TGTGCCAGCAGTCCGGGACAGGGTCTTGAAGCTTTCTTT
15,NA,TRBJ1-1,few,TRBV2,CASSEIGSRGAEAFF,TGTGCCAGCAGTGAAATCGGCAGCAGGGGAGCTGAAGCTTTCTTT
13,NA,TRBJ1-2,NA,TRBV28,CASSLTGNYGYTF,TGTGCCAGCAGTTTGACGGGGAACTATGGCTACACCTTC
14,NA,TRBJ1-5,NA,TRBV27,CASSNRLKGQPQHF,TGTGCCAGCAGTAACAGGTTAAAGGGTCAGCCCCAGCATTTT
16,NA,TRBJ2-5,NA,TRBV5-1,CASSPRNHHAGETQYF,TGCGCCAGCAGCCCAAGGAATCATCACGCGGGTGAGACCCAGTACTTC
14,NA,TRBJ1-5,NA,TRBV7-2,CASSSPSTNQPQHF,TGTGCCAGCAGCTCCCCGAGCACCAATCAGCCCCAGCATTTT
15,NA,TRBJ2-2,NA,TRBV9,CASTRGGLDTGELFF,TGTGCCAGCACCCGAGGGGGTCTCGACACCGGGGAGCTGTTTTTT
14,TRBD2,TRBJ2-7,NA,TRBV6-5,CASSIAGGNYEQYF,TGTGCCAGCAGTATAGCGGGGGGAAACTACGAGCAGTACTTC
15,TRBD1,TRBJ1-2,NA,TRBV9,CASSSRDRAGYGYTF,TGTGCCAGCAGCAGCCGGGACAGGGCCGGCTATGGCTACACCTTC
15,NA,TRBJ2-5,NA,TRBV10-3,CAISIGQGGQETQYF,TGTGCCATCAGCATTGGACAGGGAGGGCAAGAGACCCAGTACTTC
16,TRBD1,TRBJ1-1,NA,TRBV6-5,CASSYSTAPLTGKAFF,TGTGCCAGCAGTTACTCCACGGCCCCCTTGACAGGGAAAGCTTTCTTT
14,TRBD1,TRBJ2-1,NA,TRBV28,CASSWGTAYNEQFF,TGTGCCAGCAGCTGGGGGACAGCCTACAATGAGCAGTTCTTC
13,NA,TRBJ2-5,NA,TRBV11-3,CASSYRAGETQYF,TGTGCCAGCAGCTACCGGGCAGGGGAGACCCAGTACTTC
17,NA,TRBJ2-7,once,TRBV12-5,CASAFFEGTKGRYEQYF,TGTGCTAGTGCTTTTTTTGAGGGGACAAAGGGACGCTACGAGCAGTACTTC
16,NA,TRBJ1-6,few,TRBV6-6,CASSRQVLRVDSPLHF,TGTGCCAGCAGTCGACAGGTTTTAAGAGTGGATTCACCCCTCCACTTT
16,NA,TRBJ2-2,NA,TRBV9,CASSVGAFGSTGELFF,TGTGCCAGCAGCGTAGGTGCGTTTGGGAGTACCGGGGAGCTGTTTTTT
15,TRBD1,TRBJ1-4,NA,TRBV7-9,CASSTRTGSNEKLFF,TGTGCCAGCAGCACAAGGACAGGGTCGAATGAAAAACTGTTTTTT
13,TRBD2,TRBJ2-5,NA,TRBV29-1,CSVAPGLEETQYF,TGCAGCGTTGCACCGGGACTAGAAGAGACCCAGTACTTC
12,NA,TRBJ1-2,NA,TRBV28,CASSLGAYGYTF,TGTGCCAGCAGTTTAGGGGCCTATGGCTACACCTTC
14,TRBD1,TRBJ1-6,NA,TRBV19,CASRRQGYNSPLHF,TGTGCCAGTAGGAGACAGGGCTATAATTCACCCCTCCACTTT
15,TRBD1,TRBJ1-3,NA,TRBV9,CASSVETGAGNTIYF,TGTGCCAGCAGCGTAGAAACAGGGGCGGGAAACACCATATATTTT
16,NA,TRBJ1-5,NA,TRBV28,CASSLRGGGINQPQHF,TGTGCCAGCAGTTTGAGGGGCGGAGGGATCAATCAGCCCCAGCATTTT
14,TRBD2,TRBJ2-7,few,TRBV7-2,CASSLSGVSYEQYF,TGTGCCAGCAGCTTAAGCGGGGTGAGCTACGAGCAGTACTTC
13,TRBD1,TRBJ1-4,few,TRBV5-1,CARGQKGNEKLFF,TGCGCCAGGGGACAGAAGGGAAATGAAAAACTGTTTTTT
14,NA,TRBJ1-1,once,TRBV12-5,CASGGRVRDTEAFF,TGTGCTAGTGGTGGCAGGGTGCGTGACACTGAAGCTTTCTTT
15,NA,TRBJ2-7,NA,TRBV27,CASSLSGTLSYEQYF,TGTGCCAGCAGTTTATCCGGGACACTTTCCTACGAGCAGTACTTC
15,TRBD1,TRBJ1-1,NA,TRBV4-1,CASSPTGQSYTEAFF,TGCGCCAGCAGCCCAACGGGACAGTCTTACACTGAAGCTTTCTTT
14,NA,TRBJ2-3,few,TRBV10-3,CAISESSVTDTQYF,TGTGCCATCAGTGAGTCAAGCGTCACAGATACGCAGTATTTT
15,TRBD2,TRBJ2-7,NA,TRBV3-1/TRBV3-2,CASSLSGGWAYEQYF,TGTGCCAGCAGCCTAAGCGGGGGGTGGGCCTACGAGCAGTACTTC
13,TRBD2,TRBJ2-3,NA,TRBV30,CAWSRGGADTQYF,TGTGCCTGGAGTCGCGGGGGGGCAGATACGCAGTATTTT
16,NA,TRBJ2-4,NA,TRBV30,CAWSVGGNLAKNIQYF,TGTGCCTGGAGTGTCGGCGGGAACCTAGCCAAAAACATTCAGTACTTC
15,TRBD2,TRBJ2-1,NA,TRBV19,CASSTGRAPYNEQFF,TGTGCCAGTAGTACGGGGAGGGCGCCCTACAATGAGCAGTTCTTC
17,TRBD1,TRBJ1-5,NA,TRBV28,CASLGDRGRVGNQPQHF,TGTGCCAGCTTGGGGGACAGGGGGCGAGTCGGCAATCAGCCCCAGCATTTT
15,NA,TRBJ1-2,NA,TRBV3-1/TRBV3-2,CASSLFSGEPYGYTF,TGTGCCAGCAGCCTCTTCAGCGGGGAGCCCTATGGCTACACCTTC
14,NA,TRBJ2-1,NA,TRBV11-2,CASSLDLGVNEQFF,TGTGCCAGCAGCTTAGATTTAGGGGTCAATGAGCAGTTCTTC